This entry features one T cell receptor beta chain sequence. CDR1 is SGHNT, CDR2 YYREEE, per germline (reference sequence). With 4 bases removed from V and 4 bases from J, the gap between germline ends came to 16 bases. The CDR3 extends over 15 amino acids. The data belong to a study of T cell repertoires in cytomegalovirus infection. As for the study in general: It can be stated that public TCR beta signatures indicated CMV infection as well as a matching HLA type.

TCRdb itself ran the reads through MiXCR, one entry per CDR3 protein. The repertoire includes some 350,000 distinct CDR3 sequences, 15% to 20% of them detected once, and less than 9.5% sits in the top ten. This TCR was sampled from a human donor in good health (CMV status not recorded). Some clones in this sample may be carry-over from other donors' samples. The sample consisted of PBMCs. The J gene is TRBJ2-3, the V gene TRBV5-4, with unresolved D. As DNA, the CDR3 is TGTGCCAGCAGCCAGCCCGGGCCGACGTCAGATACGCAGTATTTT. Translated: CASSQPGPTSDTQYF.